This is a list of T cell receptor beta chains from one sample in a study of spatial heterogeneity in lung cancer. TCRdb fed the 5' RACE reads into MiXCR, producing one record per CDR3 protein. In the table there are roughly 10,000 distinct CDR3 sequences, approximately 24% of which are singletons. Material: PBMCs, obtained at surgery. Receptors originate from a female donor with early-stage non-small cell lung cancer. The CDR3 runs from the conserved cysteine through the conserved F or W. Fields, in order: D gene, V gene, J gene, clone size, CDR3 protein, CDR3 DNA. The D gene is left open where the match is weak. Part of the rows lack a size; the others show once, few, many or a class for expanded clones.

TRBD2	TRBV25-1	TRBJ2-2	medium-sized	CASSGLGAGDTGELFF	TGTGCCAGCAGTGGCCTAGGAGCGGGAGACACCGGGGAGCTGTTTTTT
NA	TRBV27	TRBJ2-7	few	CASSDQSYEQYF	TGTGCCAGCAGTGACCAATCCTACGAGCAGTACTTC
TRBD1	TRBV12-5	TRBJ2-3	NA	CAVMAGQGTDTQYF	TGTGCTGTAATGGCGGGACAGGGGACAGATACGCAGTATTTT
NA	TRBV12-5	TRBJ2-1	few	CASGLLLADSRGNEQFF	TGTGCTAGTGGTTTGCTATTGGCCGACTCGCGGGGCAATGAGCAGTTCTTC
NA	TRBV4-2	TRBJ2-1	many	CASSQSPSLSSYNEQFF	TGTGCCAGCAGCCAGTCTCCTAGCCTTAGCTCCTACAATGAGCAGTTCTTC
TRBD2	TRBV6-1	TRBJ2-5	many	CASSRDSGRETQYF	TGTGCCAGCAGCCGTGATAGCGGGAGGGAGACCCAGTACTTC
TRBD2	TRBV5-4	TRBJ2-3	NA	CASSSAVAGSTDTQYF	TGTGCCAGCAGCTCCGCAGTAGCGGGAAGTACAGATACGCAGTATTTT
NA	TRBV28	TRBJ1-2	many	CAGGRDYGYTF	TGTGCGGGCGGCCGGGACTATGGCTACACCTTC
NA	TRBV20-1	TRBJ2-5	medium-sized	CSAKQETQYF	TGCAGTGCTAAACAAGAGACCCAGTACTTC
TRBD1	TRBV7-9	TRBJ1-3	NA	CASSLTQGVRGNTIYF	TGTGCCAGCAGCTTAACCCAGGGCGTCAGGGGGAACACCATATATTTT
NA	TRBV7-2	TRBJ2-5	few	CASSSGDPGGETQYF	TGTGCCAGCAGCTCCGGGGACCCCGGGGGAGAGACCCAGTACTTC
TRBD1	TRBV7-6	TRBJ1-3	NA	CASRGGDSSSGNTIYF	TGTGCCAGCAGGGGGGGGGACAGCTCCTCTGGAAACACCATATATTTT
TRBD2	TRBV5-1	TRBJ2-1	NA	CASSPGLAGSTYNEQFF	TGCGCCAGCAGCCCTGGACTAGCGGGTTCCACTTACAATGAGCAGTTCTTC
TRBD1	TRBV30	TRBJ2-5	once	CAWNPRGQETQYF	TGTGCCTGGAACCCCAGGGGGCAAGAGACCCAGTACTTC
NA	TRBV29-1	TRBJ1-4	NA	CSVARGTNEKLFF	TGCAGCGTTGCAAGAGGAACTAATGAAAAACTGTTTTTT
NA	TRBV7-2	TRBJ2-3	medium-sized	CASSLQLSTDTQYF	TGTGCCAGCAGCTTACAACTGAGCACAGATACGCAGTATTTT
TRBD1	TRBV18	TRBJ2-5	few	CASSPIIDGQGRETQYF	TGTGCCAGCTCACCAATAATCGATGGACAGGGCCGAGAGACCCAGTACTTC
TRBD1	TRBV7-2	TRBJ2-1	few	CASSLVTGGGISTDEQFF	TGTGCCAGCAGCTTAGTGACAGGGGGAGGGATCAGCACCGATGAGCAGTTCTTC
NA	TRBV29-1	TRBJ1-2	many	CSAPDSAAYGYTF	TGCAGCGCTCCGGACAGTGCCGCCTATGGCTACACCTTC
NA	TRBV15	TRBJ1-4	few	CATSRDQGFQEKLFF	TGTGCCACCAGCAGAGATCAAGGTTTTCAGGAAAAACTGTTTTTT
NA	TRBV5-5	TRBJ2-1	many	CASSLLREQFF	TGTGCCAGCAGCTTGCTCCGAGAGCAGTTCTTC
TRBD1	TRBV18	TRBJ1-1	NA	CASSPRTGDATEAFF	TGTGCCAGCTCACCACGGACAGGGGATGCAACTGAAGCTTTCTTT
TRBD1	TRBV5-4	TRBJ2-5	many	CASNSGGGETQYF	TGTGCCAGCAACTCAGGGGGCGGAGAGACCCAGTACTTC
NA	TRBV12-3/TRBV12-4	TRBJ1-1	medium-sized	CASSHQRWTLGNTEAFF	TGTGCCAGCAGCCACCAGAGGTGGACCCTGGGGAACACTGAAGCTTTCTTT
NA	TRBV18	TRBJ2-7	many	CASSPGTPYEQYF	TGTGCCAGCTCACCGGGCACCCCCTACGAGCAGTACTTC
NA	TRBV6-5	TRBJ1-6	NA	CASSYSGRDPHF	TGTGCCAGCAGTTACTCGGGCCGGGATCCCCACTTT
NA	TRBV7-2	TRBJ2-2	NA	CASTPPGLNTGELFF	TGTGCCAGCACCCCCCCGGGACTCAACACCGGGGAGCTGTTTTTT
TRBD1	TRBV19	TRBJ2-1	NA	CASQDRGLNEQFF	TGTGCCTCCCAGGACAGGGGGCTTAATGAGCAGTTCTTC
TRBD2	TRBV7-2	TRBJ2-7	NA	CASSLASGLAGGAYEQYF	TGTGCCAGCAGCTTAGCGTCGGGACTAGCGGGGGGAGCCTACGAGCAGTACTTC
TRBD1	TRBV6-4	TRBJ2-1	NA	CASSERGRGRSPVNEQFF	TGTGCCAGCAGTGAGCGGGGCAGGGGGCGATCTCCTGTCAATGAGCAGTTCTTC
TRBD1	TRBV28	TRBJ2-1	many	CASSSPTGDEQFF	TGTGCCAGCAGTTCCCCGACAGGGGATGAGCAGTTCTTC
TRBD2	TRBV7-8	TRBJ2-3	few	CASRAGRWAGGRSTDTQYF	TGTGCCAGCAGGGCAGGAAGGTGGGCGGGAGGGCGGAGCACAGATACGCAGTATTTT
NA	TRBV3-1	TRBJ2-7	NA	CASSQKGIEQYF	TGTGCCAGCAGCCAAAAAGGGATCGAGCAGTACTTC
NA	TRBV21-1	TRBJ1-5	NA	CASSQGGNQPQHF	TGTGCCAGCTCACAGGGGGGCAATCAGCCCCAGCATTTT
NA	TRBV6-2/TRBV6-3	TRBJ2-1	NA	CASSQRSGPREQFF	TGTGCCAGCAGCCAACGGAGCGGGCCACGGGAGCAGTTCTTC
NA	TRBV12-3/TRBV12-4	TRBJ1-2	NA	CASSPDGSYGYTF	TGTGCCAGCAGTCCTGACGGGAGCTATGGCTACACCTTC
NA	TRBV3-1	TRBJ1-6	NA	CASSESDISFPLHF	TGTGCCAGCAGCGAGTCGGACATCTCTTTCCCCCTCCACTTT
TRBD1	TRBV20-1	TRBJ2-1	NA	CSAKDRGEVNEQFF	TGCAGTGCCAAGGACAGGGGAGAGGTCAATGAGCAGTTCTTC
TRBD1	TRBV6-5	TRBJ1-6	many	CASSYSKYIPTGNSPLHF	TGTGCCAGCAGTTACTCGAAGTATATCCCGACAGGGAACTCACCCCTCCACTTT
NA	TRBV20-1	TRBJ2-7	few	CSARDVGFYEQYF	TGCAGTGCTAGAGATGTTGGGTTCTACGAGCAGTACTTC
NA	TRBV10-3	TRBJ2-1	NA	CAIGTWGGRDDNEQFF	TGTGCCATCGGGACTTGGGGGGGGCGAGACGACAATGAGCAGTTCTTC
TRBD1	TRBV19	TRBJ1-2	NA	CASSPGDRSNYGYTF	TGTGCCAGTAGTCCTGGGGACAGGTCTAACTATGGCTACACCTTC
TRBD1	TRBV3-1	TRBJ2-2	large	CASSQADRVTGELFF	TGTGCCAGCAGCCAGGCAGACAGGGTGACTGGGGAGCTGTTTTTT